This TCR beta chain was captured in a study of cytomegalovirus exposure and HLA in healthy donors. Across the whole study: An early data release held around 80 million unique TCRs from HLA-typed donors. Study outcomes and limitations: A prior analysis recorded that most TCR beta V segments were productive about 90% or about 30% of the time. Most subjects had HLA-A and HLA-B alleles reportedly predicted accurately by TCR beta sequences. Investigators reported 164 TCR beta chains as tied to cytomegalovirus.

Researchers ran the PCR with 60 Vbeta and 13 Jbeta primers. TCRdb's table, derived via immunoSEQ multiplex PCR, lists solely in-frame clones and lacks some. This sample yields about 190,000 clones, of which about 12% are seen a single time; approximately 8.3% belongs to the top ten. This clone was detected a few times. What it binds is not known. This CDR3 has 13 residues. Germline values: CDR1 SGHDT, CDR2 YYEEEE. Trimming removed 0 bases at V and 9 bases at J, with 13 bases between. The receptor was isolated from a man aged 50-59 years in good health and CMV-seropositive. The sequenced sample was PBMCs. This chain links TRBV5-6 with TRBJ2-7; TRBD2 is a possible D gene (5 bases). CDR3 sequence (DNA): TGTGCCAGCAGCTTGGTGGAAGGACGGGGGCAGTACTTC. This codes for CASSLVEGRGQYF.